These 12 T cell receptor beta chains share one sample of origin, sequenced in a study of CD8 T cells in cerebrospinal fluid in Alzheimer's disease. TCRdb reprocessed the 10x single-cell sequencing reads; each CDR3 protein has one entry and no DNA is given. The sample data list 1,500 to 2,000 distinct CDR3 sequences. Sequences were obtained from cerebrospinal fluid. These receptors originate from a human donor in good health.

By frequency, this clonotype is medium-sized (0.01 to 0.1%). The V and J genes are TRBV6-2 or TRBV6-3 and TRBJ2-5; as DNA is missing, the TRBD2 call by TCRdb cannot be tested. CDR3 length equals 17 residues. Germline V CDR1 and CDR2: MNHEY, SVGEGT. CDR3 region: CASSLRTSGGASETQYF.

Measured by frequency, this clonotype is medium-sized. V usage is TRBV21-1 and J usage is TRBJ2-1; absent DNA, TCRdb's TRBD1 call cannot be checked. TRBV21-1 is shown as a pseudogene. The CDR3 runs to 15 residues. The CDR3 sequence is CASSKAGRVDDEQFF.

By frequency, this clonotype registers medium-sized (0.01 to 0.1%). The V gene is TRBV7-2, the J gene TRBJ1-1. This CDR3 comprises 14 residues. In germline, CDR1 is SGHTA, CDR2 FQGNSA. The CDR3 spells CASSLGGRGTEAFF.

This clonotype is medium-sized by frequency. This sequence joins TRBV3-1 and TRBJ2-7; TCRdb proposes TRBD1, but this gene call is untestable without DNA. The CDR3 is 15 amino acids. Germline assignment: CDR1 LGHDT and CDR2 YNNKEL (reference sequence). The CDR3 reads CASSQGIQGSGEQYF.

This clonotype registers medium-sized (0.01 to 0.1%) by frequency. The rearrangement joins TRBV20-1 to TRBJ2-7; the TRBD1 assignment by TCRdb is unverifiable without DNA. Germline lookup yields CDR1 DFQATT and CDR2 SNEGSKA (reference sequence). The CDR3 is made up of 14 amino acids. CDR3 in amino acids: CSARGWQGAGEQYF.

Measured by frequency, this clonotype is medium-sized. V is TRBV5-6 and J is TRBJ2-7; TCRdb selects TRBD1, and the lack of DNA leaves this call unchecked. Germline CDR1 SGHDT, CDR2 YYEEEE. The CDR3 sequence is 13 residues long. CDR3 sequence reads: CASSPNRGHEQYF.

Considering frequency, this clonotype is large (0.1 to 1%). This rearrangement joins TRBV4-2 to TRBJ2-2; lacking DNA, the TRBD1 call made by TCRdb goes unchecked. The CDR3 spans 16 residues. Germline V gene lookup returns CDR1 LGHNA and CDR2 YNFKEQ. The CDR3 loop reads CASSQEVQENTGELFF.

This clonotype ranks as medium-sized in terms of frequency. The rearrangement uses TRBV3-1 and TRBJ2-1; TCRdb's D gene call, TRBD2, goes unchecked for lack of DNA. Germline-derived CDR1 and CDR2 are LGHDT and YNNKEL (reference sequence). The CDR3 consists of 16 residues. The CDR3 region is CASSISGGAISGEQFF.

In terms of frequency, this clonotype is medium-sized. The chain links TRBV12-3 or TRBV12-4 to TRBJ1-5; TCRdb's D call of TRBD1 is untestable without DNA. The CDR3 covers 15 residues. This CDR3 is CASRRAGTGGQPQHF.

Its frequency marks this clonotype as medium-sized. J is TRBJ1-1 and V is TRBV5-6. Germline values: CDR1 SGHDT, CDR2 YYEEEE. The CDR3 is 15 amino acids. CDR3 residues: CASRGRAAQNTEAFF.

This rearrangement joins TRBV6-2 or TRBV6-3 to TRBJ1-6; without DNA, the TCRdb call of TRBD1 cannot be checked. CDR3 size: 14 residues. Germline assignment: CDR1 MNHEY and CDR2 SVGEGT. Here the CDR3 reads CASSLTGQNSPLHF.

This clonotype is classed as large by frequency. V usage is TRBV7-6 and J usage is TRBJ2-2; TCRdb's D call, TRBD1, is unchecked because there is no DNA. Germline CDR1 reads SGHVS; CDR2 reads FNYEAQ. The length of the CDR3 is 18 residues. The CDR3 sequence is CASSYGQGGILNTGELFF. Looking up the rest from reference TRBV7-6 and TRBJ2-2 gives the full variable domain: GAGVSQSPRYKVTKRGQDVALRCDPISGHVSLYWYRQALGQGPEFLTYFNYEAQQDKSGLPNDRFSAERPEGSISTLTIQRTEQRDSAMYRCASSYGQGGILNTGELFFGEGSRLTVL.